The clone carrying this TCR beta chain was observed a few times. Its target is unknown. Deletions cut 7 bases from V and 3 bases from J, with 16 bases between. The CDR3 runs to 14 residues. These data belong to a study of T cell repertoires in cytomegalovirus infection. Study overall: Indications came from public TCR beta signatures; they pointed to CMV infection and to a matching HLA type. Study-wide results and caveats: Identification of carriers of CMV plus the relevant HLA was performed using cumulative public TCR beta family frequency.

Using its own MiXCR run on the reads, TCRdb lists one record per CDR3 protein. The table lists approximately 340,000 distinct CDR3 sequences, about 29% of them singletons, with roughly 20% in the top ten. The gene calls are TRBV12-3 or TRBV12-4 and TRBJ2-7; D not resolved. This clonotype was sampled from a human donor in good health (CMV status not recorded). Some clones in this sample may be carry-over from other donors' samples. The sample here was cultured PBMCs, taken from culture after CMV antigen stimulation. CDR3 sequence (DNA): TGTGCCAGCACCCTTGGTAAGGGAATCTACGAGCAGTACTTC. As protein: CASTLGKGIYEQYF.